Shown below are 21 T cell receptor beta chains from a single sample sequenced in a study of cytomegalovirus exposure and HLA in healthy donors. The PCR contained 60 Vbeta and 13 Jbeta primers. Sequencing used immunoSEQ multiplex PCR; TCRdb keeps in-frame clones, though not all of them. In the table there are fewer than 200,000 clones, roughly 85% of which are singletons. What was sequenced was PBMCs. The source is a man aged 25-40 years in good health and CMV-seronegative.

V and J are TRBV7-2 and TRBJ2-7; 10 nucleotides line up with TRBD2. CDR1 SGHTA and CDR2 FQGNSA come from the germline V gene. CDR3 length: 16 amino acids. With 1 base clipped from V and 3 bases from J, the junction kept 6 bases outside the gene matches. The CDR3 here is CASSLGLAGEYYEQYF. CDR3 bases: TGTGCCAGCAGCTTAGGTCTAGCGGGGGAATACTACGAGCAGTACTTC.

This clone has more than one count but fewer than ten. J is TRBJ2-7 and V is TRBV10-3; D is perhaps TRBD2 (6 bases). From germline, CDR1 is ENHRY and CDR2 SYGVKD. Trimming left V 6 bases short and J 0 bases short, with 9 bases between. The CDR3 covers 13 residues. The CDR3 sequence is CAIRPGVSYEQYF. The DNA of the CDR3 is TGTGCCATCAGACCGGGAGTCTCCTACGAGCAGTACTTC.

There are a few counts of this clone. The V gene is TRBV5-4, the J gene TRBJ2-4; tentative D call: TRBD2 (6 bases). The CDR3 runs to 16 residues. Per the germline V gene, CDR1 is SGHNT and CDR2 is YYREEE (reference sequence). Trimming cost V 2 bases and J 2 bases, with 14 bases left between them. The CDR3: CASSFGGSTTKNIQYF. DNA for the CDR3: TGTGCCAGCAGCTTCGGGGGAAGTACGACCAAAAACATTCAGTACTTC. Full variable domain (outside the CDR3, taken from reference TRBV5-4 and TRBJ2-4): ETGVTQSPTHLIKTRGQQVTLRCSSQSGHNTVSWYQQALGQGPQFIFQYYREEENGRGNFPPRFSGLQFPNYSSELNVNALELDDSALYLCASSFGGSTTKNIQYFGAGTRLSVL.

This chain links TRBV5-4 with TRBJ2-7, with 9 nucleotides matching TRBD1. Germline loops: CDR1 SGHNT, CDR2 YYREEE (reference sequence). With 4 bases clipped from V and 5 bases from J, the junction kept 4 bases outside the gene matches. The CDR3 runs 13 residues. CDR3 sequence: CASSRDRVDEQYF. In DNA form, the CDR3 reads TGTGCCAGCAGCAGGGACAGGGTCGACGAGCAGTACTTC.

The chain couples TRBV19 to TRBJ2-6, with D possibly matching TRBD1 (6 bases). This CDR3 region has 16 residues. Trimming took off 10 bases at V and 0 bases at J, with 16 bases between the two ends. From germline, CDR1 is LNHDA and CDR2 SQIVND (reference sequence). As DNA, the CDR3 is TGTGCCACTTCGGACAGCGTAATCTCTGGGGCCAACGTCCTGACTTTC. It codes for CATSDSVISGANVLTF. The entire variable domain, with the rest obtained from reference TRBV19 and TRBJ2-6, is as follows: DGGITQSPKYLFRKEGQNVTLSCEQNLNHDAMYWYRQDPGQGLRLIYYSQIVNDFQKGDIAEGYSVSREKKESFPLTVTSAQKNPTAFYLCATSDSVISGANVLTFGAGSRLTVL.

The rearrangement uses TRBV30 and TRBJ2-5; TRBD1 is a possible D gene (6 bases). Germline V gene sequence: CDR1 GTSNPN, CDR2 SVGIG (reference sequence). This CDR3 contains 13 residues. V was shortened by 1 base and J by 0 bases, with 6 bases between the two germline ends. The CDR3 DNA reads as TGTGCCTGGAGTGGACAGGACCAAGAGACCCAGTACTTC. Its protein is CAWSGQDQETQYF.

The sample holds a few counts of this clone. The chain employs TRBV4-1 and TRBJ2-3, with 10 bases aligning to TRBD1. The CDR3 runs 17 residues. Trimming cost V 0 bases and J 6 bases; bases outside gene matches: 9. CDR1 MGHRA and CDR2 YSYEKL come from the germline V gene. The DNA of the CDR3 is TGCGCCAGCAGCCAAGATCTTGGGGGACAGGGGCTCGATACGCAGTATTTT. It is translated as CASSQDLGGQGLDTQYF.

In DNA, the CDR3 is TGTGCCAGCAGCGAAGGGACACGCTATGGCTACACCTTC. It encodes CASSEGTRYGYTF. The gene calls are TRBV9 and TRBJ1-2; D might be TRBD1 (6 bases). CDR1 is SGDLS and CDR2 is YYNGEE in the germline V gene. V lost 3 bases and J lost 4, with 10 bases in between. The CDR3 loop spans 13 amino acids.

The rearrangement joins TRBV7-6 to TRBJ1-3; possible D gene TRBD1, 5 bases. Germline V gene data show CDR1 as SGHVS and CDR2 as FNYEAQ. Trimming cost V 1 base and J 2 bases, with 12 bases left between them. The CDR3 runs 16 residues. The CDR3 region is CASSLGGDFTGNTIYF. CDR3 bases: TGTGCCAGCAGCTTAGGAGGGGACTTCACTGGAAACACCATATATTTT.

The rearrangement links TRBV28 to TRBJ1-3; 9 bases map to TRBD1. The J segment lost 3 bases and the V segment lost 7 bases, leaving 7 bases of the junction unmatched. The CDR3 totals 15 residues. Germline assignment: CDR1 MDHEN and CDR2 SYDVKM. The CDR3 region is CASTSGGQGGNTIYF. CDR3 DNA sequence: TGTGCCAGCACCTCAGGGGGACAGGGTGGAAACACCATATATTTT.

The chain employs TRBV7-2 and TRBJ2-1; the D gene is possibly TRBD1 (6 bases). The CDR3 totals 15 residues. Trimming cost V 4 bases and J 8 bases, with 18 bases left between them. CDR1 is SGHTA and CDR2 is FQGNSA in the germline V gene. CDR3: CASSYRGTTGDEQFF. For the CDR3, the DNA is TGTGCCAGCAGCTATAGGGGGACGACAGGCGATGAGCAGTTCTTC.

This chain uses TRBV12-5 with TRBJ2-6; 8 nucleotides line up with TRBD1. J lost 2 bases, V lost 0 bases, and 3 bases had no gene match. CDR1 is LGHNT and CDR2 is FRNRAP in the germline V gene. The CDR3 runs 17 residues. Here the CDR3 reads CASGLVQGAAGANVLTF. CDR3 nucleotide sequence: TGTGCTAGTGGTTTGGTGCAGGGGGCCGCTGGGGCCAACGTCCTGACTTTC.

The chain couples TRBV14 to TRBJ1-2, with unresolved D. Germline-derived CDR1 and CDR2 are SGHDN and FVKESK. The V end lost 4 bases, the J end lost 4 bases, and 13 bases lay between the germline ends. The CDR3 has 14 residues. The CDR3 loop reads CASSPTGLLYGYTF. The CDR3 DNA sequence: TGTGCCAGCAGCCCAACCGGACTGCTCTATGGCTACACCTTC.

This chain uses TRBV9 with TRBJ2-1, with 7 nucleotides matching TRBD1. Germline loops: CDR1 SGDLS, CDR2 YYNGEE. The CDR3 covers 15 residues. V was clipped by 0 bases and J by 2 bases; unmatched bases: 2. CDR3: CASSVVGTAYNEQFF. The DNA of the CDR3 is TGTGCCAGCAGCGTAGTTGGGACAGCCTACAATGAGCAGTTCTTC.

V is TRBV30 and J is TRBJ1-3; 9 bases agree with TRBD1. This CDR3 is 15 amino acids long. V shed 1 base and J 7 bases; nucleotides not matched to a gene: 8. CDR1 is GTSNPN and CDR2 is SVGIG in the germline V gene (reference sequence). CDR3 nucleotides: TGTGCCTGGAGTGAGACAGGGGGGGGACGGAACACCATATATTTT. Translating it yields CAWSETGGGRNTIYF.

V usage is TRBV10-3 and J usage is TRBJ2-3, with 9 bases aligning to TRBD2. V dropped 6 bases and J dropped 5; count of bases not matched to a gene: 9. Looked up from germline, CDR1 is ENHRY and CDR2 is SYGVKD. The CDR3 covers 15 residues. The CDR3 here is CAISPNAGGQDTQYF. The DNA of the CDR3 is TGTGCCATCAGCCCGAACGCGGGGGGGCAAGATACGCAGTATTTT.

The chain recombines TRBV7-9 with TRBJ2-7; 7 bases are shared with TRBD1. The CDR3 consists of 16 residues. Per the germline V gene, CDR1 is SEHNR and CDR2 is FQNEAQ (reference sequence). V lost 5 bases, J lost 4 bases, and 14 bases stayed unmatched. The CDR3 DNA is TGTGCCAGCAGCCACAGGACAGGTCTCTCTTCTTACGAGCAGTACTTC. Amino acid sequence: CASSHRTGLSSYEQYF.

This clone was recorded only once. The rearrangement joins TRBV13 to TRBJ1-5; tentatively, D is TRBD1 (5 bases). V shed 5 bases and J shed 7 bases, with 18 bases lying between them. The CDR3 covers 15 residues. Looked up from germline, CDR1 is PRHDT and CDR2 is FYEKMQ (reference sequence). CDR3 in DNA: TGTGCCAGCAGCCCGGGGGGTTCCCCCCACCAGCCCCAGCATTTT. Translation gives CASSPGGSPHQPQHF.

This clone has only a few counts. The V call is TRBV4-3, the J call TRBJ2-2, with D perhaps TRBD2 (5 bases). The ends were cut back, 4 bases at V and 1 base at J, with 16 bases in the middle. This CDR3 spans 17 amino acids. Per the germline V gene, CDR1 is LGHNA and CDR2 is YSLEER. The CDR3 DNA is TGCGCCAGCAGCCGCACGGGGTTACGAGGGAACACCGGGGAGCTGTTTTTT. Translated: CASSRTGLRGNTGELFF.

The CDR3 protein is CAISEPTQGGETQYF. The CDR3 DNA reads TGTGCCATCAGTGAGCCGACTCAAGGGGGAGAGACCCAGTACTTC. The rearrangement links TRBV10-3 to TRBJ2-5, with a possible D match to TRBD1 (6 bases). The CDR3 runs to 15 residues. The V end lost 2 bases, the J end lost 4 bases, and 14 bases lay between the germline ends. The V gene's germline CDR1 is ENHRY and CDR2 SYGVKD.

The chain employs TRBV27 and TRBJ2-1; 10 positions agree with TRBD2. The CDR3 is 23 residues long. The J segment lost 0 bases and the V segment lost 3 bases, leaving 23 bases of the junction unmatched. Germline V gene data show CDR1 as MNHEY and CDR2 as SMNVEV (reference sequence). Here the CDR3 reads CASSFSGISLGLAKISSYNEQFF. The CDR3 DNA reads as TGTGCCAGCAGTTTTTCCGGAATCTCGCTGGGACTAGCGAAAATTAGCTCCTACAATGAGCAGTTCTTC.